This T cell receptor (beta chain) came from a study of blood T cell repertoires in COVID-19. Study-wide background: Sources were T cells, B-cell-depleted T cells, or PBMCs; the material itself was cDNA or gDNA.

V was clipped by 5 bases and J by 6 bases, with 22 bases between them. The CDR3 totals 15 residues. The germline V gene encodes CDR1 GTSNPN and CDR2 SVGIG (reference sequence). Assay: immunoSEQ multiplex PCR; the TCRdb copy retains only in-frame clones and omits some. The data show roughly 430,000 clones, 70% to 90% seen once. Material: PBMCs or T cells enriched from blood (not recorded which). J is TRBJ1-2 and V is TRBV30; D is unresolved. This TCR was recovered from a woman under 30 who had been exposed to COVID-19. CDR3 in DNA: TGTGCCTGGGTTGTGTGGGGTCGGGGTTTTAATGGCTACACCTTC. This codes for CAWVVWGRGFNGYTF.